The T cell receptor (beta chain) described here comes from a study of blood T cell repertoires in COVID-19. Germline loops: CDR1 LNHDA, CDR2 SQIVND (reference sequence). The CDR3 totals 15 residues. Trimming took 4 bases from V and 2 from J; bases not matched to a gene: 5. TCRdb's copy holds only in-frame clones and misses some; the assay was immunoSEQ multiplex PCR. The table records approximately 290,000 clones, 75% to 90% of them present only once. The TCR originated in a woman aged 60-70 years with acute or convalescent COVID-19. The V call is TRBV19, the J call TRBJ2-7, with 10 nucleotides matching TRBD2. The sequenced sample consisted of peripheral blood. CDR3 residues: CASSNPSGSTYEQYF. CDR3 nucleotide sequence: TGTGCCAGTAGTAATCCTAGCGGGAGTACCTACGAGCAGTACTTC.